Below, 14 T cell receptor beta chains from the same sample are listed, as sequenced in a study of blood T cell repertoires in COVID-19. Assay used: immunoSEQ multiplex PCR; TCRdb lists only in-frame clones, some missing. Of fewer than 350,000 clones detected, approximately 90% appear once; the ten largest clones hold 1.5% to 2%. Sequencing was performed on peripheral blood. All receptors come from a woman younger than 45 with COVID-19, enrolled during active disease.

The chain recombines TRBV18 with TRBJ2-5; 7 nucleotides agree with TRBD1. V lost 3 bases and J lost 4; bases outside the gene matches: 11. The CDR3 has 16 residues. The germline CDR1 and CDR2 sequences are KGHSH and LQKENI. CDR3 loop: CASSPYPQGSAETQYF. In DNA, the CDR3 is TGTGCCAGCTCACCCTATCCACAGGGGAGTGCAGAGACCCAGTACTTC.

The V and J genes are TRBV18 and TRBJ2-4, with D possibly matching TRBD1 (5 bases). Germline V CDR1 and CDR2: KGHSH, LQKENI. The CDR3 runs to 12 residues. Trimming pared 2 bases from V and 13 bases from J, leaving 12 bases between. CDR3 sequence (DNA): TGTGCCAGCTCACCATTTACAGGACACCAGTACTTC. Translation gives CASSPFTGHQYF.

The rearrangement joins TRBV6-1 to TRBJ1-1; 7 nucleotides line up with TRBD1. Germline V gene sequence: CDR1 MNHNS, CDR2 SASEGT. The CDR3 runs to 14 residues. V lost 0 bases and J lost 11; bases outside the gene matches: 9. This CDR3 is CASSEAPGQRNAFF. Written as DNA, the CDR3 is TGTGCCAGCAGTGAAGCGCCGGGACAGAGGAACGCTTTCTTT.

The J gene is TRBJ1-1, the V gene TRBV19; D unclear. The CDR3 has 15 amino acids. V was pared by 7 bases and J by 2 bases, with 17 bases between. In germline, CDR1 is LNHDA, CDR2 SQIVND (reference sequence). CDR3 DNA sequence: TGTGCCAGTACCGATAGGGCGGGGATCAACACTGAAGCTTTCTTT. It translates to CASTDRAGINTEAFF.

J is TRBJ1-1 and V is TRBV7-3, with D perhaps TRBD1 (5 bases). This CDR3 spans 15 amino acids. CDR1 is SGHTA and CDR2 is FQGTGA in the germline V gene. V was trimmed by 5 bases and J by 0 bases, leaving 13 bases between them. The CDR3 bases are TGTGCCAGCAGCGCCCTACAAGGGGTGAACACTGAAGCTTTCTTT. Amino acids: CASSALQGVNTEAFF.

A few counts support this clone. The chain recombines TRBV7-2 with TRBJ2-1, with 9 bases fitting TRBD2. V was pared by 5 bases and J by 4 bases, with 3 bases of the junction left unmatched. Germline CDR1 SGHTA, CDR2 FQGNSA. The CDR3 contains 14 residues. CDR3 DNA: TGTGCCAGCAGCCCTAGCGGGACTTACAATGAGCAGTTCTTC. It codes for CASSPSGTYNEQFF.

With respect to this clone: In the same sample, other DNA sequences code for this CDR3. The V gene is TRBV6-5, the J gene TRBJ1-1, with D possibly being TRBD1 (5 bases). CDR1 is MNHEY, CDR2 SVGAGI, per germline. V lost 4 bases and J 1 base, leaving 7 bases between the germline ends. The CDR3 has 13 amino acids. CDR3: CASSWGRNTEAFF. The DNA for the CDR3 is TGTGCCAGCAGTTGGGGCAGGAACACTGAAGCTTTCTTT.

Worth noting for this clone: Its ends do not fully match the called genes, so a read error is possible. This chain joins TRBV7-7 and TRBJ1-6; 7 bases are a match to TRBD1. The CDR3 length is 13 residues. Per germline, CDR1 SSHAT and CDR2 FNYEAQ (reference sequence). The CDR3 sequence: CASSRDSNSPLHF. The CDR3 nucleotides are TGTGCTAGCAGCAGGGACAGTAATTCACCCCTCCACTTT.

This clone was detected only once. The V gene is TRBV27, the J gene TRBJ1-3, with TRBD1 identical over 9 bases. This CDR3 comprises 16 residues. V was clipped by 5 bases and J by 11 bases; unmatched bases: 16. From germline, CDR1 is MNHEY and CDR2 SMNVEV (reference sequence). The CDR3 is CASSPGPGTGFGPIYF. The CDR3 DNA reads as TGTGCCAGCAGTCCCGGTCCCGGGACAGGGTTTGGGCCCATATATTTT.

V gene TRBV7-6 combines with J gene TRBJ1-1, with 8 bases that match TRBD1. This CDR3 has 15 amino acids. Losses at the gene ends were 4 bases for V and 1 base for J; bases not matched to a gene: 5. The V gene's germline CDR1 is SGHVS and CDR2 FNYEAQ. This CDR3 is CASSSQGARNTEAFF. In nucleotides, the CDR3 is TGTGCCAGCAGCTCGCAGGGGGCGCGGAACACTGAAGCTTTCTTT. The variable domain in full, completed from reference TRBV7-6 and TRBJ1-1, reads GAGVSQSPRYKVTKRGQDVALRCDPISGHVSLYWYRQALGQGPEFLTYFNYEAQQDKSGLPNDRFSAERPEGSISTLTIQRTEQRDSAMYRCASSSQGARNTEAFFGQGTRLTVV.

The chain employs TRBV15 and TRBJ1-4; possibly TRBD1 for D (6 bases). Trimming stripped 5 bases from V and 4 bases from J, with 11 bases between. Germline values: CDR1 LNHNV, CDR2 YYDKDF (reference sequence). CDR3 length equals 14 residues. CDR3 bases: TGTGCCACCAGCCTCAGGACAGTTAATGAAAAACTGTTTTTT. Protein sequence: CATSLRTVNEKLFF.

V usage is TRBV27 and J usage is TRBJ1-2, with D perhaps TRBD1 (5 bases). The germline CDR1 and CDR2 sequences are MNHEY and SMNVEV (reference sequence). V lost 0 bases to trimming and J lost 3 bases, with 11 bases between them. The CDR3 spans 15 residues. The CDR3 DNA follows: TGTGCCAGCAGTTTATCCCCCGGCAGGGACTATGGCTACACCTTC. Protein: CASSLSPGRDYGYTF.

V gene TRBV5-4 combines with J gene TRBJ1-1; 7 bases map to TRBD1. The V and J ends lost 0 bases and 10 bases, in that order; junction bases with no gene match: 15. The CDR3 extends over 16 amino acids. Per the germline V gene, CDR1 is SGHNT and CDR2 is YYREEE (reference sequence). The CDR3 sequence: CASSLAGSVRGTVAFF. Here the CDR3 DNA reads TGTGCCAGCAGCTTGGCCGGGTCGGTCCGGGGGACAGTAGCTTTCTTT.

The table lists this clone with a few counts. V and J are TRBV7-2 and TRBJ1-4, with D maybe TRBD1 (6 bases). In germline, CDR1 is SGHTA, CDR2 FQGNSA. The CDR3 consists of 16 residues. Deletions cut 1 base from V and 3 bases from J, with 12 bases between. CDR3 DNA sequence: TGTGCCAGCAGCTTAGGGCAGAGGACAGCTAATGAAAAACTGTTTTTT. This translates into CASSLGQRTANEKLFF.